One TCR beta chain is described in this entry. Its antigen is still unknown. This record belongs to a study of regulatory T cells in long-lasting Graves disease. Whole-study findings and limits: Newly diagnosed disease favored TRBV20-1 and TRBJ2-1 over persistent disease.

V was cut by 2 bases and J by 1 base, with 18 bases left in between. In germline, CDR1 is DFQATT, CDR2 SNEGSKA (reference sequence). CDR3 length: 18 amino acids. Construction of the TCR beta libraries employed iRepertoire HTBI primers in conjunction with Arm-PCR of CDR3 regions. TCRdb re-called the multiplex PCR reads with MiXCR, one entry per CDR3 protein. The table shows about 660,000 distinct CDR3 sequences, with about 30% occurring only once. Indicated time point: persistent/refractory GD, antithyroid drugs over 5 years with positive TRAb. Construction of the TCR library relied on RNA isolated from PBMCs.

The specimen was peripheral blood mononuclear cells (PBMCs), collected when the disease was refractory, from a patient treated with antithyroid drugs. This sequence was found in a female donor with Graves disease. The genes are TRBV20-1 and TRBJ1-6; perhaps TRBD1 as D (6 bases). The CDR3 DNA follows: TGCAGTGCTAGACTTCACCCGCCAGGGGCGTCCTATAATTCACCCCTCCACTTT. It specifies CSARLHPPGASYNSPLHF.